This passage covers 2 T cell receptor beta chains from one sample sequenced in a study of blood T cells in healthy people across ages. A J-beta primer mix and a sample-barcoded 5' primer were used in a second PCR of about 7 to 11 cycles. A single record per CDR3 protein comes from TCRdb applying MiXCR to the 5' RACE reads. Among 800,000 to 950,000 distinct CDR3 sequences listed, 25% to 35% were seen once. These same data were also listed under a study on T cells of mothers and their children.

The sequenced material came from blood. The receptors come from a woman in her thirties or forties in good health.

There are a few counts of this clonotype. This sequence joins TRBV9 and TRBJ2-5; TRBD2 might be the D (7 bases). Trimming shortened V by 1 base and J by 5 bases, and 18 bases separated the two germline ends. Germline CDR1 reads SGDLS; CDR2 reads YYNGEE. The CDR3 has 16 residues. CDR3 DNA: TGTGCCAGCAGCGTATTGGAGGGGGGGCCTCTGGAGACCCAGTACTTC. Its protein is CASSVLEGGPLETQYF. The variable domain in full, with the rest retrieved from reference TRBV9 and TRBJ2-5, is DSGVTQTPKHLITATGQRVTLRCSPRSGDLSVYWYQQSLDQGLQFLIQYYNGEERAKGNILERFSAQQFPDLHSELNLSSLELGDSALYFCASSVLEGGPLETQYFGPGTRLLVL.

This clonotype was seen at least ten times. This chain joins TRBV7-2 and TRBJ2-5; D unresolved. V dropped 3 bases and J dropped 2 bases, with 10 bases sitting between them. This CDR3 has 14 amino acids. Germline CDR1 SGHTA, CDR2 FQGNSA. The CDR3 reads CASSFMGTQETQYF. The CDR3 DNA reads TGTGCCAGCAGCTTTATGGGCACTCAAGAGACCCAGTACTTC.